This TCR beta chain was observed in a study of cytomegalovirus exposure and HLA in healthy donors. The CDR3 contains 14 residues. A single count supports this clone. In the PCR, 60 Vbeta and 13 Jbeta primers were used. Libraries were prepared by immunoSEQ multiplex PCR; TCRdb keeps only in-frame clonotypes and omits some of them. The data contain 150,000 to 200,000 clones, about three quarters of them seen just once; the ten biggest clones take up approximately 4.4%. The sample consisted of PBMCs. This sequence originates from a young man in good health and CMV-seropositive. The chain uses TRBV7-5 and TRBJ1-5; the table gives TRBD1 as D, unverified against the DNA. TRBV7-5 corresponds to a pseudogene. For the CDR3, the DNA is TGTGCCAGAAAGACAAGACAGGACGGTCAGCCCCAGCATTTT. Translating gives CARKTRQDGQPQHF.